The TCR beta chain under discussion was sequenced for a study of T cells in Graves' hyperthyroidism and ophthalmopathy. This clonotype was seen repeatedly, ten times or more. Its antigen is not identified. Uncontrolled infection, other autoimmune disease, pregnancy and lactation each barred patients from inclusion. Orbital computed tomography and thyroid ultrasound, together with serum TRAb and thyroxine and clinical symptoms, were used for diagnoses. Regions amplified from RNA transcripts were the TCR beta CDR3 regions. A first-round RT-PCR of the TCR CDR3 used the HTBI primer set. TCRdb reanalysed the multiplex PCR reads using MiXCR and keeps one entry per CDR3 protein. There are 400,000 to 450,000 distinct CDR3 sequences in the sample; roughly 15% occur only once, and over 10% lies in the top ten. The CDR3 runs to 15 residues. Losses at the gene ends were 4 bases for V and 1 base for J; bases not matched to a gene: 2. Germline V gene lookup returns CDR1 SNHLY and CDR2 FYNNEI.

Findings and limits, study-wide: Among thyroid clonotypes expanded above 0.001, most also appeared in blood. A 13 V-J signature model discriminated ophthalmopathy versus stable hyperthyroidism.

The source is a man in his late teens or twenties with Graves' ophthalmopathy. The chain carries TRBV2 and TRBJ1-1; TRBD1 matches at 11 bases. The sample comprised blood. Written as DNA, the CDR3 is TGTGCCAGCAGTGGGACAGGGGGCGCGAACACTGAAGCTTTCTTT. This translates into CASSGTGGANTEAFF. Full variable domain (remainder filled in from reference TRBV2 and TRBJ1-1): EPEVTQTPSHQVTQMGQEVILRCVPISNHLYFYWYRQILGQKVEFLVSFYNNEISEKSEIFDDQFSVERPDGSNFTLKIRSTKLEDSAMYFCASSGTGGANTEAFFGQGTRLTVV.